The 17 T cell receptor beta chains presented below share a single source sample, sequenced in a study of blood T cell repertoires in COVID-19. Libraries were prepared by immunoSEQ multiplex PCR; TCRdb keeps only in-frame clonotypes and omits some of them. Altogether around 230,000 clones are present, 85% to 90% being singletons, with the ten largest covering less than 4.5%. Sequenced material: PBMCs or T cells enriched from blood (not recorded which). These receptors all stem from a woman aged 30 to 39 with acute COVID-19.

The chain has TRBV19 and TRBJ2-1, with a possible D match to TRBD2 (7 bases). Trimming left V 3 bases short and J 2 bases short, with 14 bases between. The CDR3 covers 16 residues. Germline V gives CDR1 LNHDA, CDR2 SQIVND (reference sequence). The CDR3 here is CASSIGGGSPYNEQFF. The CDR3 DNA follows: TGTGCCAGTAGTATTGGGGGGGGCAGCCCCTACAATGAGCAGTTCTTC.

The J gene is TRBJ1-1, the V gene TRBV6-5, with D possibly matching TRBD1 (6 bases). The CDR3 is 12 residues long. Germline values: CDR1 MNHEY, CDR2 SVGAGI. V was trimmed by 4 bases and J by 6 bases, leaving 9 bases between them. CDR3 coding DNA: TGTGCCAGCAGTTCGCGGACAGCTGAAGCTTTCTTT. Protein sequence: CASSSRTAEAFF.

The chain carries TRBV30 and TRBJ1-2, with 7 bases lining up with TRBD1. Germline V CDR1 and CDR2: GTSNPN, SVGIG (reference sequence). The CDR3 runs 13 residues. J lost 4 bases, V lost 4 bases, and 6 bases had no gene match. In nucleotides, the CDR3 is TGTGCCTGGAAAATACAGGGGTCCTATGGCTACACCTTC. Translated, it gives CAWKIQGSYGYTF.

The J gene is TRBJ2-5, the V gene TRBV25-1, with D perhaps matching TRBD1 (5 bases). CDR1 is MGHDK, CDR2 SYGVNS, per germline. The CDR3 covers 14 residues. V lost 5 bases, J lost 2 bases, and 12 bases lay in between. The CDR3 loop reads CASSTTGAQETQYF. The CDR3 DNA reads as TGTGCCAGCAGTACAACAGGCGCTCAAGAGACCCAGTACTTC.

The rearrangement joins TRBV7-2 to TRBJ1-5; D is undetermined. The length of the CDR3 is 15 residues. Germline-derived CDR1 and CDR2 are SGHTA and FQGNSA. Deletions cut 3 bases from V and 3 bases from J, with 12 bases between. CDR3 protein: CASSLSSSNNQPQHF. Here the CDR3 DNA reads TGTGCCAGCAGCTTGTCTAGCAGCAACAATCAGCCCCAGCATTTT.

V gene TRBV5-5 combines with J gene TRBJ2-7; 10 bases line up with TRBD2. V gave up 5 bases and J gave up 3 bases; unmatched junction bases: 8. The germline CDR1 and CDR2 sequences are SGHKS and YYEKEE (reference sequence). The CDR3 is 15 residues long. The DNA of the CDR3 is TGTGCCAGCAGGGCCGGGACTAGCGATCTCTACGAGCAGTACTTC. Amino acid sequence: CASRAGTSDLYEQYF.

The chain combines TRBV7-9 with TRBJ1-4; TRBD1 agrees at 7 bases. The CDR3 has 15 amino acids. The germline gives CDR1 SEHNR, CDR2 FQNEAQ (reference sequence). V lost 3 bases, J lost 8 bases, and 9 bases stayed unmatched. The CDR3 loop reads CASSFFRQGEEKLFF. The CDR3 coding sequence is TGTGCCAGCAGCTTCTTCCGACAGGGAGAGGAAAAACTGTTTTTT.

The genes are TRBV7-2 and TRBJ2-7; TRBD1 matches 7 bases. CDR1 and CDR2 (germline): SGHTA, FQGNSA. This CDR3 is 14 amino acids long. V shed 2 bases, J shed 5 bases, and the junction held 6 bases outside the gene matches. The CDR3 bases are TGTGCCAGCAGCTTAAGCAGGGGGTTTGACGAGCAGTACTTC. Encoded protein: CASSLSRGFDEQYF.

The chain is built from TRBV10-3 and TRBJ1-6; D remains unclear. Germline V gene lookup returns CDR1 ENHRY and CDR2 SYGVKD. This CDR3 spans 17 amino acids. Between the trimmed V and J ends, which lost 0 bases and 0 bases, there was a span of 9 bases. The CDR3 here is CAISESGGRSYNSPLHF. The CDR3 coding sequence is TGTGCCATCAGTGAGTCGGGTGGGCGCTCCTATAATTCACCCCTCCACTTT.

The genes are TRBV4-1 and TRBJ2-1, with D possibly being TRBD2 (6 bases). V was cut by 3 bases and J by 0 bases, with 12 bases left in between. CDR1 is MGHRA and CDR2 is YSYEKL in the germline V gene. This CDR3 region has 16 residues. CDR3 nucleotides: TGCGCCAGCAGCCAGCGGGACTCCAACTCCTACAATGAGCAGTTCTTC. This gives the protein CASSQRDSNSYNEQFF.

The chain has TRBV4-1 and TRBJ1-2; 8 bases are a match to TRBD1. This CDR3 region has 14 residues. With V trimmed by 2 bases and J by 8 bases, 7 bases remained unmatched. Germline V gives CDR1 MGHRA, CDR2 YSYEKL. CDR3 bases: TGCGCCAGCAGCCAAATTACAGGGGGTGGCGGCTACACCTTC. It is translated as CASSQITGGGGYTF.

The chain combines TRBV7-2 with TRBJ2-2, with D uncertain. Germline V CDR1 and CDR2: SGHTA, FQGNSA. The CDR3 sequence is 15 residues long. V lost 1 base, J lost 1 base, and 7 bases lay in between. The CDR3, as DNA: TGTGCCAGCAGCTTAGTACATTTGAACACCGGGGAGCTGTTTTTT. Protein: CASSLVHLNTGELFF.

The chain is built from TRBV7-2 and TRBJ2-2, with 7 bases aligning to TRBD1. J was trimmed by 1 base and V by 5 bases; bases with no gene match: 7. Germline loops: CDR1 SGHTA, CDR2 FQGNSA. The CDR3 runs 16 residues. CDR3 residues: CASSLTGAQNTGELFF. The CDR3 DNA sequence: TGTGCCAGCAGCCTAACAGGGGCCCAGAACACCGGGGAGCTGTTTTTT.

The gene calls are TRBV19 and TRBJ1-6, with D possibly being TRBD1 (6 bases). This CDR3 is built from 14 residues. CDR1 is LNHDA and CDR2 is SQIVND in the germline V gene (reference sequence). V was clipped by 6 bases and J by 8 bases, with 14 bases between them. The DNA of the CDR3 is TGTGCCAGTAGCAGGGGACGGGAGGATTCACCCCTCCACTTT. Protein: CASSRGREDSPLHF.

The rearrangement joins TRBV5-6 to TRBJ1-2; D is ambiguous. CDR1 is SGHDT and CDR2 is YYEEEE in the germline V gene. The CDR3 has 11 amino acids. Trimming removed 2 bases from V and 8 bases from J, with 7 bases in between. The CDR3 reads CASSFHGGYTF. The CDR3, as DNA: TGTGCCAGCAGCTTCCACGGGGGCTACACCTTC.

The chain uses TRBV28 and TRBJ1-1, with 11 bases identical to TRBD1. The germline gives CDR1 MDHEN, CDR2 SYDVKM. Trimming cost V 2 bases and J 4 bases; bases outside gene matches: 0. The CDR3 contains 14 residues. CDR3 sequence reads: CASSLGQGATEAFF. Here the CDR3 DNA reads TGTGCCAGCAGTTTAGGACAGGGGGCCACTGAAGCTTTCTTT.

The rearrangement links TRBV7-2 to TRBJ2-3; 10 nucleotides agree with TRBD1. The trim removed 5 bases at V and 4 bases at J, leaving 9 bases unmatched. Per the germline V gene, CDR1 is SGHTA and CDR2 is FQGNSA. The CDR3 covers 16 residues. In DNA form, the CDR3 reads TGTGCCAGCAGCCCCAGACAGGGGGCGGGCCCAGATACGCAGTATTTT. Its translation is CASSPRQGAGPDTQYF.